A single T cell receptor (beta chain) is shown here with its context. The CDR3 sequence is 12 residues long. V was pared by 5 bases and J by 0 bases, with 4 bases between. Germline-derived CDR1 and CDR2 are SNHLY and FYNNEI. The data are from a study of blood T cell repertoires in COVID-19. In the study overall: COVID-19 samples collected from the United States, Italy and Spain covered acute and convalescent phases. From T cells, B-cell-depleted T cells, or PBMCs came the material, which was cDNA or gDNA.

Per the authors' pipeline: Amplification of reference gene primers was used by the study to estimate nucleated cell counts. Libraries were prepared by immunoSEQ multiplex PCR; TCRdb keeps only in-frame clonotypes and omits some of them. V and J calls and clone size are as listed in that table; D and trimming were resolved from the DNA. The sample lists fewer than 200,000 clones, about 85% occurring once. Sequencing was performed on peripheral blood. The rearrangement links TRBV2 to TRBJ1-1; no clear D. This TCR was recovered from a man aged 55 to 69 who had recovered from COVID-19. Here the CDR3 DNA reads TGTGCCAGCAGTCTCGTGAACACTGAAGCTTTCTTT. Protein sequence: CASSLVNTEAFF. Filled out from reference TRBV2 and TRBJ1-1, the complete variable domain reads EPEVTQTPSHQVTQMGQEVILRCVPISNHLYFYWYRQILGQKVEFLVSFYNNEISEKSEIFDDQFSVERPDGSNFTLKIRSTKLEDSAMYFCASSLVNTEAFFGQGTRLTVV.